The present TCR beta chain was sequenced within a study of metastatic and nonmetastatic thyroid tumors. The germline V gene has CDR1 MNHNS and CDR2 SASEGT. V gave up 5 bases and J gave up 10 bases; unmatched junction bases: 8. This CDR3 comprises 13 residues. The table lists this clone with many counts. Ahead of thyroid surgery, no patient had received treatment of any kind. TCRdb re-called the PCR reads via MiXCR. The sample shows 60,000 or so clones, 4% to 4.5% of them seen only once. This chain uses TRBV6-1 with TRBJ2-7; 10 nucleotides match TRBD1. Input material: blood. This TCR was sampled from a female donor with papillary thyroid cancer or a benign thyroid nodule (not recorded which). Some clones in this sample may be carry-over from other donors' samples. This CDR3 is CASSPGDRGRQYF. The CDR3 DNA reads as TGTGCCAGCAGTCCGGGGGACAGGGGCCGCCAGTACTTC.